This TCR beta chain was identified in a study of blood T cells in healthy people across ages. Whole-study context: Template switching captured about one barcoded beta molecule per two T cells.

The second PCR ran roughly 6 to 12 cycles with a sample-barcoded 5' primer and J-beta primers. Tags on each cDNA molecule came from a template-switch adaptor with 12 random nucleotides. TCRdb called the 5' RACE reads again in MiXCR, with one record for every CDR3 protein. The sample lists about 720,000 distinct CDR3 sequences, approximately 25% occurring once. There were at least 5.5 micrograms of total RNA extracted from every sample. This same sample was also part of a study on T cells of mothers and their children.

This receptor was taken from a boy aged 10-17 years in good health. Sequenced input: blood.

CDR3 loop: CAISDSGGGGEQYF. For the CDR3, the DNA is TGTGCCATCAGTGATAGCGGGGGGGGCGGCGAGCAGTACTTC. V gene TRBV10-3 combines with J gene TRBJ2-1; 11 bases align to TRBD2. The last part of the DNA fits TRBJ2-7 better; the J call may be wrong. The CDR3 extends over 14 amino acids. Per the germline V gene, CDR1 is ENHRY and CDR2 is SYGVKD.